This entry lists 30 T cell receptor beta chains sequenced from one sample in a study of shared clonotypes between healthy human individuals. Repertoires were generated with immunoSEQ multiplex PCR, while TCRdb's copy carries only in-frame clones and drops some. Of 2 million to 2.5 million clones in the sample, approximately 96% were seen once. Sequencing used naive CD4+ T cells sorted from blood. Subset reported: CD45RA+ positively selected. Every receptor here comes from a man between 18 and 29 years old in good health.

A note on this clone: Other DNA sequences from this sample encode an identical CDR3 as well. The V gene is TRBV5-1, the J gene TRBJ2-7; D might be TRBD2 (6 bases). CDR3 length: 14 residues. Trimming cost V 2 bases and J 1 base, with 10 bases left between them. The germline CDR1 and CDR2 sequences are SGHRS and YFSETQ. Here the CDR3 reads CASSFGGTSYEQYF. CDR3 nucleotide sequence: TGCGCCAGCAGCTTCGGGGGAACATCCTACGAGCAGTACTTC.

Written as DNA, the CDR3 is TGTGCCAGCAGGCAGTCAGGGTCTGGAAACACCATATATTTT. Its protein is CASRQSGSGNTIYF. The rearrangement uses TRBV11-2 and TRBJ1-3, with a weak D call TRBD1 (5 bases). V lost 6 bases, J lost 1 base, and 10 bases lay in between. CDR1 and CDR2 from the germline V gene are SGHAT and FQNNGV. The CDR3 sequence is 14 residues long.

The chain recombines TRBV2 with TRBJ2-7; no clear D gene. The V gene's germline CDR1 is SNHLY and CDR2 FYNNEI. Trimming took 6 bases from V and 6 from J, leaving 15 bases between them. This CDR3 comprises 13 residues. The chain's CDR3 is CASSPEVRSEQYF. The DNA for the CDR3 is TGTGCCAGCAGCCCCGAAGTAAGATCCGAGCAGTACTTC.

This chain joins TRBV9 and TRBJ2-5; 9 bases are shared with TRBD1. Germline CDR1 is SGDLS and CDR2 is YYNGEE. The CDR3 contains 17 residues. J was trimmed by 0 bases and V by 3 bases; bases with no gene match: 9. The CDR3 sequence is CASSAPTGTGYQETQYF. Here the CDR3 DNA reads TGTGCCAGCAGCGCGCCCACCGGGACAGGGTACCAAGAGACCCAGTACTTC. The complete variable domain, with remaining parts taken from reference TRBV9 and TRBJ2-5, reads DSGVTQTPKHLITATGQRVTLRCSPRSGDLSVYWYQQSLDQGLQFLIQYYNGEERAKGNILERFSAQQFPDLHSELNLSSLELGDSALYFCASSAPTGTGYQETQYFGPGTRLLVL.

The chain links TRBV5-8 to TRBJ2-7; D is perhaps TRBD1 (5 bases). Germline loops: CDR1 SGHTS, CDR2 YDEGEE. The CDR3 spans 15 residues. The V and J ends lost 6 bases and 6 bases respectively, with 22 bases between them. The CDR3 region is CASNLLLKGQGEQYF. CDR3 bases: TGTGCCAGCAACCTCCTCCTCAAGGGGCAAGGCGAGCAGTACTTC.

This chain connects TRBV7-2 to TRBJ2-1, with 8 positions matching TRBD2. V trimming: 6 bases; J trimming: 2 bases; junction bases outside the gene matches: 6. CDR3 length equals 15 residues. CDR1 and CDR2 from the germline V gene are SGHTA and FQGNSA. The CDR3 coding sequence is TGTGCCAGCAGATCTAGCGGGCTTACCTACAATGAGCAGTTCTTC. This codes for CASRSSGLTYNEQFF.

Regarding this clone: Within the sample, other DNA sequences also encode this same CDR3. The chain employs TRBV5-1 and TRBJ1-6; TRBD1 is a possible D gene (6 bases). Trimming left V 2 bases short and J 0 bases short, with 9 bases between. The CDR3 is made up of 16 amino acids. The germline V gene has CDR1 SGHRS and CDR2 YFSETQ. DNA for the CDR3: TGCGCCAGCAGCTTAGACAGGAGCTCCTATAATTCACCCCTCCACTTT. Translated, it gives CASSLDRSSYNSPLHF.

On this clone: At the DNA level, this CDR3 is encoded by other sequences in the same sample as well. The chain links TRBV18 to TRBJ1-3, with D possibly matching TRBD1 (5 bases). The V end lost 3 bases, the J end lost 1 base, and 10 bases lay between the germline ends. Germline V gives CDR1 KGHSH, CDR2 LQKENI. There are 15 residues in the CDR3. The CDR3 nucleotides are TGTGCCAGCTCACCGGGACTGCTTTCTGGAAACACCATATATTTT. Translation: CASSPGLLSGNTIYF. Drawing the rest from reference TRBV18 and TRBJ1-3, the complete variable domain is NAGVMQNPRHLVRRRGQEARLRCSPMKGHSHVYWYRQLPEEGLKFMVYLQKENIIDESGMPKERFSAEFPKEGPSILRIQQVVRGDSAAYFCASSPGLLSGNTIYFGEGSWLTVV.

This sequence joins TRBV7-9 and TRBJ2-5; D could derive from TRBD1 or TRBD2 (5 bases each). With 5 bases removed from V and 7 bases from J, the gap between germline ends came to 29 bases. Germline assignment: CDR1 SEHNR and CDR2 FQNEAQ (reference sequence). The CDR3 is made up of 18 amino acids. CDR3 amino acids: CASSPDSENGANPGTQYF. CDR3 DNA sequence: TGTGCCAGCAGCCCCGATTCCGAAAACGGGGCCAACCCGGGGACCCAGTACTTC.

CDR3 sequence: CASSGQGAGGELFF. The CDR3 bases are TGTGCCAGCAGTGGCCAGGGGGCGGGCGGGGAGCTGTTTTTT. The chain joins TRBV2 to TRBJ2-2; 8 bases align to TRBD1. Germline loops: CDR1 SNHLY, CDR2 FYNNEI. The length of the CDR3 is 14 residues. J was trimmed by 7 bases and V by 4 bases; bases with no gene match: 5.

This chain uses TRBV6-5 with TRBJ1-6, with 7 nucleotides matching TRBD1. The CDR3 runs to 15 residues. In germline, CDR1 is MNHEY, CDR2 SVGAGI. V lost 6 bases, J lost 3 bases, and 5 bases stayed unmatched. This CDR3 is CASRDGTVYNSPLHF. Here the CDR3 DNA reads TGTGCCAGCAGAGACGGGACAGTCTATAATTCACCCCTCCACTTT.

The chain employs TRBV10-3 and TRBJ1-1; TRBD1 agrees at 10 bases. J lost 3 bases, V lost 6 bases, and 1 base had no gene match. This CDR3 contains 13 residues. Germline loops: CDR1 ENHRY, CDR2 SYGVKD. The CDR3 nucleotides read TGTGCCATCAGGGACAGGGGGGACACTGAAGCTTTCTTT. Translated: CAIRDRGDTEAFF.

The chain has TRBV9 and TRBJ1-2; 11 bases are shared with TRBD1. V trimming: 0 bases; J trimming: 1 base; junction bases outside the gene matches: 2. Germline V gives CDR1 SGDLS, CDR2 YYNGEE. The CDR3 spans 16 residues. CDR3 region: CASSVGGTGGNYGYTF. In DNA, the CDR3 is TGTGCCAGCAGCGTAGGAGGGACAGGGGGTAACTATGGCTACACCTTC.

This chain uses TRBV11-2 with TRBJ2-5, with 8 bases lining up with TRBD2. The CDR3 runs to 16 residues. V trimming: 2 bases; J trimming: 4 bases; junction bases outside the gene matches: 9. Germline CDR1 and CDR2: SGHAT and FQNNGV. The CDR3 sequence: CASSLPRGGPVETQYF. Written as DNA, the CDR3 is TGTGCCAGCAGCTTACCACGGGGGGGGCCGGTAGAGACCCAGTACTTC.

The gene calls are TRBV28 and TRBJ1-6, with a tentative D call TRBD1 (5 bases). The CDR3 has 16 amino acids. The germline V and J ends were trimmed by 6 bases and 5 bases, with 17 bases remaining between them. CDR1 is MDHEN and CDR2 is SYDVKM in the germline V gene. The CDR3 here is CASSIPGPWDNSPLHF. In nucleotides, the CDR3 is TGTGCCAGCAGCATACCGGGGCCCTGGGATAATTCACCCCTCCACTTT.

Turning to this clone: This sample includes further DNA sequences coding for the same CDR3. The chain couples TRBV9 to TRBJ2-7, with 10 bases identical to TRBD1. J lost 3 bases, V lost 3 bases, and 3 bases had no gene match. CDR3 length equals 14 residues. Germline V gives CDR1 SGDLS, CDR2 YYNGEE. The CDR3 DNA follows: TGTGCCAGCAGCGCCAGGGACAGGGGCTACGAGCAGTACTTC. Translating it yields CASSARDRGYEQYF.

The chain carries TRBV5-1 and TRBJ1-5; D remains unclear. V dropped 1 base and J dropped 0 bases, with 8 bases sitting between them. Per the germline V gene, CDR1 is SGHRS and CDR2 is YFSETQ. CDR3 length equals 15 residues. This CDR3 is CASSLSWDSNQPQHF. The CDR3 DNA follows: TGCGCCAGCAGCTTGTCTTGGGATAGCAATCAGCCCCAGCATTTT.

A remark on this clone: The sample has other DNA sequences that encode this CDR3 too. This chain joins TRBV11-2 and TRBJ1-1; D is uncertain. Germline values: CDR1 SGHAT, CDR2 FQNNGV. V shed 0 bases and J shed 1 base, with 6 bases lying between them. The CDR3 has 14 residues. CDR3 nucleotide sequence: TGTGCCAGCAGCTTAGATCCCGGGAACACTGAAGCTTTCTTT. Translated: CASSLDPGNTEAFF.

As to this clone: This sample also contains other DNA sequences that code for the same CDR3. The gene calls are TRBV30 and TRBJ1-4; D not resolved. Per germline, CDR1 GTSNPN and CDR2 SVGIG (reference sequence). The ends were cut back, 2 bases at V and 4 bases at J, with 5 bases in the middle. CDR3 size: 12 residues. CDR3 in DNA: TGTGCCTGGAGTTCCCTTAATGAAAAACTGTTTTTT. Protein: CAWSSLNEKLFF.

CDR3 residues: CASSPPRGVDTGELFF. The CDR3 DNA reads TGTGCCAGCAGCCCTCCTAGGGGCGTTGACACCGGGGAGCTGTTTTTT. This chain uses TRBV14 with TRBJ2-2; a weak D match, TRBD1 (5 bases). Between the trimmed V and J ends, which lost 4 bases and 3 bases, there was a span of 15 bases. The CDR3 is 16 amino acids. In germline, CDR1 is SGHDN, CDR2 FVKESK.

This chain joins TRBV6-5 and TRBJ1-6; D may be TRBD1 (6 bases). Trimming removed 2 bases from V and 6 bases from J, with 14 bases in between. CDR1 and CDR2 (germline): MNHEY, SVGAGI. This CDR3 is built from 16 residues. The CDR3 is CASSYGAGGANSPLHF. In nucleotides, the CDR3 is TGTGCCAGCAGTTACGGGGCTGGGGGGGCTAATTCACCCCTCCACTTT.

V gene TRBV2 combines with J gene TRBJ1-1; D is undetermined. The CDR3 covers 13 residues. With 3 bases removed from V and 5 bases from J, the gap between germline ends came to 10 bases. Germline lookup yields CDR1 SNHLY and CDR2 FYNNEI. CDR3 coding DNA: TGTGCCAGCAGTGATCCGGGTCAAACTGAAGCTTTCTTT. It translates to CASSDPGQTEAFF.

DNA of the CDR3: TGTGCCAGCAGTCTGGGACCTCTCTCCGAGCAGTACTTC. This gives the protein CASSLGPLSEQYF. The V call is TRBV27, the J call TRBJ2-7; D is perhaps TRBD1 or TRBD2 (5 bases each). The germline gives CDR1 MNHEY, CDR2 SMNVEV (reference sequence). Between the trimmed V and J ends, which lost 5 bases and 6 bases, there was a span of 14 bases. The CDR3 extends over 13 amino acids.

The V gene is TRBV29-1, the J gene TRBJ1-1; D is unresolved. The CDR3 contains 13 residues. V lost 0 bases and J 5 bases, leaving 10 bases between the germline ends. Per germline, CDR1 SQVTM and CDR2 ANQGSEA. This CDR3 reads CSVEDLGRTEAFF. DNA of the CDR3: TGCAGCGTTGAAGATCTTGGGCGGACTGAAGCTTTCTTT.

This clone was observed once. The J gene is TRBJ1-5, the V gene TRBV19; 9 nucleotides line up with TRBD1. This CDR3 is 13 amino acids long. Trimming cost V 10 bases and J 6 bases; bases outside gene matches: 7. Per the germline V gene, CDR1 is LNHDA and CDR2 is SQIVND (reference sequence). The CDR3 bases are TGTGCCACCTCCTCACAGGGGGCTCAGCCCCAGCATTTT. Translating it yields CATSSQGAQPQHF.

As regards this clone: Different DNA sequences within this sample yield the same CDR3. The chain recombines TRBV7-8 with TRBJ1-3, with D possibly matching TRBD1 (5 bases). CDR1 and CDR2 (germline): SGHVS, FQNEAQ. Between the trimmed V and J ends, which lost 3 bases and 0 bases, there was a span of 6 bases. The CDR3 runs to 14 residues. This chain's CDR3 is CASSLGGSGNTIYF. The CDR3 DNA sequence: TGTGCCAGCAGCTTGGGGGGCTCTGGAAACACCATATATTTT.

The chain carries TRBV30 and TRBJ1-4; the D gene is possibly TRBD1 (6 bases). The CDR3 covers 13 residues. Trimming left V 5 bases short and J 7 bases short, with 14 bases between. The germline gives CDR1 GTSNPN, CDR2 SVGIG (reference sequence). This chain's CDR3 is CAWGGGAFEKLFF. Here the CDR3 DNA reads TGTGCCTGGGGAGGGGGGGCGTTTGAAAAACTGTTTTTT.

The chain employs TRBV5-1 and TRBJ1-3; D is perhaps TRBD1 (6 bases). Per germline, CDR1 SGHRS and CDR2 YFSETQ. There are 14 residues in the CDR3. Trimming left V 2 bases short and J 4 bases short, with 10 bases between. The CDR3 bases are TGCGCCAGCAGCTTCGGGGGGCCGGGAAACACCATATATTTT. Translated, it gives CASSFGGPGNTIYF.

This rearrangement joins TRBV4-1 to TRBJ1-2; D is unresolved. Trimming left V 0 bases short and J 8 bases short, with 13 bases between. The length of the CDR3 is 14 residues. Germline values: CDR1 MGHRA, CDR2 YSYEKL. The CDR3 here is CASSQEYSVEGYTF. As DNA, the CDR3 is TGCGCCAGCAGCCAAGAGTACTCGGTAGAGGGCTACACCTTC.

Here the CDR3 reads CASSIDDGIANYGYTF. The CDR3 DNA reads as TGTGCCAGTAGTATAGATGATGGGATCGCTAACTATGGCTACACCTTC. V is TRBV19 and J is TRBJ1-2; D remains ambiguous. V lost 0 bases, J lost 0 bases, and 11 bases lay in between. Germline CDR1 is LNHDA and CDR2 is SQIVND (reference sequence). The CDR3 contains 16 residues.